The T cell receptor (beta chain) under discussion was sequenced for a study of blood T cells in healthy people across ages. Study results and limitations: Shifts in expanded clonotypes may have been confounded by donor CMV status, which was unknown.

Trimming shortened V by 7 bases and J by 2 bases, and 14 bases separated the two germline ends. This CDR3 is built from 14 residues. This clonotype was picked up one time. The antigen remains undetermined. Combining a sample-barcoded 5' primer with a J-beta primer mix, a second PCR ran for 7 to 11 cycles. With 12 random nucleotides, a template-switch adaptor tagged each individual cDNA molecule. TCRdb analysed the 5' RACE reads with MiXCR anew, one entry per CDR3 protein. This table holds about 1,600,000 distinct CDR3 sequences, roughly 45% found once. The chain joins TRBV12-3 or TRBV12-4 to TRBJ2-5, with a possible D match to TRBD2 (6 bases). The TCR was taken from a woman between 18 and 29 years old in good health. The sequenced material came from blood. The CDR3 region has the DNA TGTGCCAGCACCAACCGGGACTCGCAAGAGACCCAGTACTTC. It translates to CASTNRDSQETQYF.